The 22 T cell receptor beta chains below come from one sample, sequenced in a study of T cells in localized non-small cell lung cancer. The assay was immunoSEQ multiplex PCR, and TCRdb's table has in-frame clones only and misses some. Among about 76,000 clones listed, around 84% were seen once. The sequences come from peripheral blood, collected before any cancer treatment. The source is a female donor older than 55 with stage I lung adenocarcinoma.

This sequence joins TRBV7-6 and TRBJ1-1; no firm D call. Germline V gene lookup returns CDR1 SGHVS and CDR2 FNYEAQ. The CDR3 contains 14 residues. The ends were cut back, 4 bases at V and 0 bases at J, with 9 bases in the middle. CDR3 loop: CASSSPRVNTEAFF. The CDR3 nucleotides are TGTGCCAGCAGCTCCCCACGGGTGAACACTGAAGCTTTCTTT.

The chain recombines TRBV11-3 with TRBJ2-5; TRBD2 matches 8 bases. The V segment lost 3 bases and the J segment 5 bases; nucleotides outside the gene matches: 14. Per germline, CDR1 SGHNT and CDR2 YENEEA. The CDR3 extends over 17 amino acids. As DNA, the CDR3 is TGTGCCAGCAGCTTTCCGGCGGCGGGGGGCCAGGAGGAGACCCAGTACTTC. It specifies CASSFPAAGGQEETQYF.

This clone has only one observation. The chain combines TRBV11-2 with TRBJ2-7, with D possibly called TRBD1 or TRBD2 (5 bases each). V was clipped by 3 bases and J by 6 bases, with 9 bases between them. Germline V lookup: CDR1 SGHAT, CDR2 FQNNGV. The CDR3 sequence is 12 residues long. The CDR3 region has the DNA TGTGCCAGCAGCTTTTGGGGGATCGAGCAGTACTTC. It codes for CASSFWGIEQYF.

The CDR3 bases are TGTGCCAGCAGCTTACAGCCGGGAAGTGCTTACTACGAGCAGTACTTC. It encodes CASSLQPGSAYYEQYF. The chain couples TRBV7-2 to TRBJ2-7; D is perhaps TRBD2 (5 bases). This CDR3 region has 16 residues. From germline, CDR1 is SGHTA and CDR2 FQGNSA. V was shortened by 2 bases and J by 3 bases, with 17 bases between the two germline ends.

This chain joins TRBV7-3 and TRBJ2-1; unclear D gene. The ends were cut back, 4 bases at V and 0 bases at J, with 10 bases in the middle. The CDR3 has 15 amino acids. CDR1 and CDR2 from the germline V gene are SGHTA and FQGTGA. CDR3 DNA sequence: TGTGCCAGCAGCTCCCCCCTTGACTCCTACAATGAGCAGTTCTTC. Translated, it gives CASSSPLDSYNEQFF.

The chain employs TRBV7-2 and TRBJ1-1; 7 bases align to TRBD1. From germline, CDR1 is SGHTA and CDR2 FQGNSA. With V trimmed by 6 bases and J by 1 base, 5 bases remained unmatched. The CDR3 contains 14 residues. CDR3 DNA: TGTGCCAGCAGACCGAGGACAGGGAACACTGAAGCTTTCTTT. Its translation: CASRPRTGNTEAFF.

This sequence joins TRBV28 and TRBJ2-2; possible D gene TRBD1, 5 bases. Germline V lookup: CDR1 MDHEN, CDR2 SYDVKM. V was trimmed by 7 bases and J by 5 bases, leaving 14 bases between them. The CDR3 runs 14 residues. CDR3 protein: CASIGHLGTGELFF. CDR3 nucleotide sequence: TGTGCCAGCATTGGACACTTAGGAACCGGGGAGCTGTTTTTT. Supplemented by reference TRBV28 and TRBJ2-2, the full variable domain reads DVKVTQSSRYLVKRTGEKVFLECVQDMDHENMFWYRQDPGLGLRLIYFSYDVKMKEKGDIPEGYSVSREKKERFSLILESASTNQTSMYLCASIGHLGTGELFFGEGSRLTVL.

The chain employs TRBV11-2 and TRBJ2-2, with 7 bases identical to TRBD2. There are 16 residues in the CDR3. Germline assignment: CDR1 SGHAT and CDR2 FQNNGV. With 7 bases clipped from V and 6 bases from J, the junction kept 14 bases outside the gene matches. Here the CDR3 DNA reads TGTGCCAGCACCCTGCGGCGGGAGTATAGGGCCGGGGAGCTGTTTTTT. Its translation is CASTLRREYRAGELFF.

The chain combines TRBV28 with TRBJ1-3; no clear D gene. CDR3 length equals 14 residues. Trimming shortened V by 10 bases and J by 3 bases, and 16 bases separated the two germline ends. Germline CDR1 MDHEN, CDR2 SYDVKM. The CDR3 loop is CATGAYLGGNTIYF. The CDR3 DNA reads TGTGCCACGGGAGCCTACTTAGGTGGAAACACCATATATTTT.

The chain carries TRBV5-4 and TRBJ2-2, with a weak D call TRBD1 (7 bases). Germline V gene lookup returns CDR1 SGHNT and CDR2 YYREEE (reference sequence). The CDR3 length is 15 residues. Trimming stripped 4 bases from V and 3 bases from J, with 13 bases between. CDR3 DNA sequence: TGTGCCAGCAGCACGACAGGGAGGCACACCGGGGAGCTGTTTTTT. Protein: CASSTTGRHTGELFF.

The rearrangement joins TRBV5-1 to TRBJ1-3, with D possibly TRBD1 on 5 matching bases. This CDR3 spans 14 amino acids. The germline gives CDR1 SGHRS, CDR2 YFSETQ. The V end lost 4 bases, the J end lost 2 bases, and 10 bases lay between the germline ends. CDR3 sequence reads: CASSPGTAGNTIYF. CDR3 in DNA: TGCGCCAGCAGCCCCGGGACGGCTGGAAACACCATATATTTT.

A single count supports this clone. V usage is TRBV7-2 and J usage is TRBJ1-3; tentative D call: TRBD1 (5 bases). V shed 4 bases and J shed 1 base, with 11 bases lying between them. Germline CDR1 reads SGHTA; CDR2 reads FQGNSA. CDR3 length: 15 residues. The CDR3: CASSSRWGSGNTIYF. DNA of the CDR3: TGTGCCAGCAGCTCGAGGTGGGGGTCTGGAAACACCATATATTTT.

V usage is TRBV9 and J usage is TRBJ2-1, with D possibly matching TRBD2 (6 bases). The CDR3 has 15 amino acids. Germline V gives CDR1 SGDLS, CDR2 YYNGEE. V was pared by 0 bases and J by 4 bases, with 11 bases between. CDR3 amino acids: CASSVVGTAYNEQFF. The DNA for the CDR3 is TGTGCCAGCAGCGTAGTAGGGACTGCTTACAATGAGCAGTTCTTC.

DNA for the CDR3: TGTGCCAGTAGTATCGACAGGGTTCAGCCCCAGCATTTT. Its translation is CASSIDRVQPQHF. This chain connects TRBV19 to TRBJ1-5, with 7 positions matching TRBD1. Germline lookup yields CDR1 LNHDA and CDR2 SQIVND (reference sequence). The CDR3 spans 13 residues. J was trimmed by 6 bases and V by 3 bases; bases with no gene match: 2.

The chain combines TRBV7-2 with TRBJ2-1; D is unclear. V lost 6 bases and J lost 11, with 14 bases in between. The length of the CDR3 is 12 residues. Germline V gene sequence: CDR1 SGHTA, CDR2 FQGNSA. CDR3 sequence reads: CASSPATSKQFF. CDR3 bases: TGTGCCAGCAGTCCTGCTACCTCCAAGCAGTTCTTC.

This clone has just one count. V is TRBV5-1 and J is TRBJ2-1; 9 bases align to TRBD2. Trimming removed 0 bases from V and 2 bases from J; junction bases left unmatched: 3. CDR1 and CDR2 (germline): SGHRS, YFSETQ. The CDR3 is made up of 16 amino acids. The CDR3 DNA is TGCGCCAGCAGCTTGGACTTAGCGGGGGCCTACAATGAGCAGTTCTTC. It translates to CASSLDLAGAYNEQFF.

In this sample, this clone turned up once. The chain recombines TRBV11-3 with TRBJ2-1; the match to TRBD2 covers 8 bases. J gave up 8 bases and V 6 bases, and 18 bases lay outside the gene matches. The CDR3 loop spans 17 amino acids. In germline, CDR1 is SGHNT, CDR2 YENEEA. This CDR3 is CASSPPGWQRGSDEQFF. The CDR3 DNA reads TGTGCCAGCAGTCCCCCAGGGTGGCAGCGGGGGTCCGATGAGCAGTTCTTC. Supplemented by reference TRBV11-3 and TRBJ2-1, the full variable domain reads EAGVVQSPRYKIIEKKQPVAFWCNPISGHNTLYWYLQNLGQGPELLIRYENEEAVDDSQLPKDRFSAERLKGVDSTLKIQPAELGDSAVYLCASSPPGWQRGSDEQFFGPGTRLTVL.

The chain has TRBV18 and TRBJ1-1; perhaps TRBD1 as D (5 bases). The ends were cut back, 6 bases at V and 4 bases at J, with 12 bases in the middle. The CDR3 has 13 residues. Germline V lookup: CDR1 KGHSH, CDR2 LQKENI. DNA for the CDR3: TGTGCCAGCTCCCGAAGGGGTGGCACTGAAGCTTTCTTT. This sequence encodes CASSRRGGTEAFF.

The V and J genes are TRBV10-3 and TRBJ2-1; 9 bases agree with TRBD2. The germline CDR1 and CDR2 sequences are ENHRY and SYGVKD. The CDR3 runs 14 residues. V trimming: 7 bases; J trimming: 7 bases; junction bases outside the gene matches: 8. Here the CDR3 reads CAITPGTSRNEQFF. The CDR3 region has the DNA TGTGCCATCACCCCCGGGACTAGCAGGAATGAGCAGTTCTTC.

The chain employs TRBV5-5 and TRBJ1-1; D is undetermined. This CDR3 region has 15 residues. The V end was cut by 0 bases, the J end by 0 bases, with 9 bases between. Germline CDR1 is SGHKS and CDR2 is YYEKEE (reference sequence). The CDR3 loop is CASSLGPTMNTEAFF. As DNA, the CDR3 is TGTGCCAGCAGCTTGGGACCGACAATGAACACTGAAGCTTTCTTT.

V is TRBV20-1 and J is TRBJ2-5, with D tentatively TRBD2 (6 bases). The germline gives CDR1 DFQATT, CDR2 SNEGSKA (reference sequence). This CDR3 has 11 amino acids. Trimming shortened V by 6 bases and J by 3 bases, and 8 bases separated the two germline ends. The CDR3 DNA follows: TGCAGTGCGTTAGCGGAAGAGACCCAGTACTTC. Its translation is CSALAEETQYF.

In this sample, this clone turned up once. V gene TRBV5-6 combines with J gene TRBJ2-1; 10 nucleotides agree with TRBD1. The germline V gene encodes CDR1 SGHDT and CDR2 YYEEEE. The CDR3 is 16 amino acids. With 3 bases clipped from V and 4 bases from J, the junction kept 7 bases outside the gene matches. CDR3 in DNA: TGTGCCAGCAGCTCGTCCGGGACAGGGGATTACAATGAGCAGTTCTTC. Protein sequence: CASSSSGTGDYNEQFF.